The 22 T cell receptor beta chains presented below share a single source sample, sequenced in a study of OX40 agonist ivuxolimab in advanced cancers. Measured with immunoSEQ multiplex PCR; TCRdb has only the in-frame clones, and not every one. The table shows tens of thousands of clones, with over 65% occurring only once. Sequences were derived from CD4+ or CD8+ T cells sorted from blood, sampled in a trial of the OX40 agonist ivuxolimab. The source is an adult with an advanced solid tumor such as melanoma, head and neck, liver or kidney cancer.

The rearrangement joins TRBV5-1 to TRBJ2-3, with a tentative D call TRBD1 (6 bases). Trimming shortened V by 0 bases and J by 3 bases, and 11 bases separated the two germline ends. Germline V gene lookup returns CDR1 SGHRS and CDR2 YFSETQ. This CDR3 comprises 15 residues. The CDR3 DNA is TGCGCCAGCAGCTTGGATGGGGGCCGAACAGATACGCAGTATTTT. Its protein product is CASSLDGGRTDTQYF.

The rearrangement joins TRBV27 to TRBJ2-7, with no clear D. CDR1 MNHEY and CDR2 SMNVEV come from the germline V gene (reference sequence). Trimming cost V 0 bases and J 1 base, with 4 bases left between them. This CDR3 is 13 amino acids long. The CDR3 nucleotides are TGTGCCAGCAGTTTATCGGGGTCCTACGAGCAGTACTTC. Encoded protein: CASSLSGSYEQYF.

This chain connects TRBV6-5 to TRBJ1-6; the match to TRBD1 covers 8 bases. Germline V gene data show CDR1 as MNHEY and CDR2 as SVGAGI. V trimming: 7 bases; J trimming: 7 bases; junction bases outside the gene matches: 6. The CDR3 is 14 residues long. The CDR3 DNA reads as TGTGCCAGCACTCGGACAGGGAAAAATTCACCCCTCCACTTT. Translating it yields CASTRTGKNSPLHF.

The chain has TRBV5-6 and TRBJ1-1; the match to TRBD1 covers 7 bases. Trimming cost V 4 bases and J 1 base; bases outside gene matches: 4. The CDR3 extends over 14 amino acids. The germline V gene encodes CDR1 SGHDT and CDR2 YYEEEE. The CDR3 protein is CASSLGTENTEAFF. Written as DNA, the CDR3 is TGTGCCAGCAGCCTTGGGACAGAGAACACTGAAGCTTTCTTT.

The chain has TRBV5-5 and TRBJ1-2; D ambiguous. Germline V gene lookup returns CDR1 SGHKS and CDR2 YYEKEE (reference sequence). V gave up 6 bases and J gave up 0 bases, with 12 bases separating them. The CDR3 runs 14 residues. The DNA of the CDR3 is TGTGCCAGCATTACCAGCGGAGCTAACTATGGCTACACCTTC. Protein sequence: CASITSGANYGYTF.

The chain has TRBV11-3 and TRBJ2-2, with 7 bases aligning to TRBD2. Looked up from germline, CDR1 is SGHNT and CDR2 is YENEEA. The CDR3 has 15 amino acids. J was trimmed by 6 bases and V by 1 base; bases with no gene match: 5. The CDR3 sequence is CASSLGGSRSGELFF. CDR3 sequence (DNA): TGTGCCAGCAGCTTAGGCGGGAGTAGGTCCGGGGAGCTGTTTTTT. The entire variable domain, with the rest obtained from reference TRBV11-3 and TRBJ2-2, is as follows: EAGVVQSPRYKIIEKKQPVAFWCNPISGHNTLYWYLQNLGQGPELLIRYENEEAVDDSQLPKDRFSAERLKGVDSTLKIQPAELGDSAVYLCASSLGGSRSGELFFGEGSRLTVL.

V is TRBV2 and J is TRBJ1-5; 7 positions match TRBD1. The junction had 7 bases not matched to a gene; V was cut back by 6 bases and J by 5 bases. CDR1 is SNHLY, CDR2 FYNNEI, per germline. CDR3 length: 14 residues. DNA for the CDR3: TGTGCCAGCAGCCAGGGGGGGAGAGATCAGCCCCAGCATTTT. Protein sequence: CASSQGGRDQPQHF.

This clone has just one count. The chain employs TRBV4-2 and TRBJ2-5; TRBD1 agrees at 8 bases. CDR1 and CDR2 (germline): LGHNA, YNFKEQ. Unmatched junction bases numbered 8, after V lost 4 bases and J lost 7 bases. The CDR3 consists of 14 residues. The CDR3: CASSPGTGDGTQYF. In DNA form, the CDR3 reads TGTGCCAGCAGCCCCGGGACAGGCGACGGGACCCAGTACTTC.

The chain is built from TRBV7-9 and TRBJ2-3; D possibly uses TRBD1 or TRBD2 (5 bases each). The ends were cut back, 5 bases at V and 4 bases at J, with 22 bases in the middle. The germline V gene has CDR1 SEHNR and CDR2 FQNEAQ (reference sequence). This CDR3 comprises 17 residues. As DNA, the CDR3 is TGTGCCAGCAGCCCGAAGGGGCGGACTCTTGCGGCAGATACGCAGTATTTT. Its protein is CASSPKGRTLAADTQYF. Full variable domain (outside the CDR3, taken from reference TRBV7-9 and TRBJ2-3): DTGVSQNPRHKITKRGQNVTFRCDPISEHNRLYWYRQTLGQGPEFLTYFQNEAQLEKSRLLSDRFSAERPKGSFSTLEIQRTEQGDSAMYLCASSPKGRTLAADTQYFGPGTRLTVL.

The chain employs TRBV6-5 and TRBJ1-2; TRBD1 matches 7 bases. The CDR3 runs to 15 residues. Looked up from germline, CDR1 is MNHEY and CDR2 is SVGAGI. With 0 bases clipped from V and 4 bases from J, the junction kept 5 bases outside the gene matches. The CDR3 loop is CASSYSGGAVYGYTF. The DNA of the CDR3 is TGTGCCAGCAGTTACTCAGGGGGCGCCGTCTATGGCTACACCTTC.

The chain is built from TRBV27 and TRBJ2-3, with 7 bases fitting TRBD2. CDR3 length: 14 residues. J was trimmed by 5 bases and V by 7 bases; bases with no gene match: 9. From germline, CDR1 is MNHEY and CDR2 SMNVEV (reference sequence). The CDR3 sequence: CASNRQGGLDTQYF. DNA of the CDR3: TGTGCCAGCAATCGGCAGGGAGGGTTAGATACGCAGTATTTT.

The rearrangement links TRBV5-1 to TRBJ2-5; TRBD2 aligns across 7 bases. CDR3 size: 13 residues. J lost 2 bases, V lost 7 bases, and 5 bases had no gene match. Germline V gene data show CDR1 as SGHRS and CDR2 as YFSETQ. The CDR3 nucleotides are TGCGCCAGCCGACTAGCTCTTCAAGAGACCCAGTACTTC. Protein product: CASRLALQETQYF. The full variable domain, in which reference TRBV5-1 and TRBJ2-5 provide the parts outside the CDR3, is KAGVTQTPRYLIKTRGQQVTLSCSPISGHRSVSWYQQTPGQGLQFLFEYFSETQRNKGNFPGRFSGRQFSNSRSEMNVSTLELGDSALYLCASRLALQETQYFGPGTRLLVL.

The rearrangement joins TRBV2 to TRBJ2-1, with TRBD2 identical over 8 bases. Germline V lookup: CDR1 SNHLY, CDR2 FYNNEI. Unmatched junction bases numbered 4, after V lost 3 bases and J lost 3 bases. The CDR3 length is 15 residues. The CDR3 sequence is CASSDKAGDYNEQFF. DNA of the CDR3: TGTGCCAGCAGTGATAAAGCGGGAGACTACAATGAGCAGTTCTTC. The entire variable domain, with the rest obtained from reference TRBV2 and TRBJ2-1, is as follows: EPEVTQTPSHQVTQMGQEVILRCVPISNHLYFYWYRQILGQKVEFLVSFYNNEISEKSEIFDDQFSVERPDGSNFTLKIRSTKLEDSAMYFCASSDKAGDYNEQFFGPGTRLTVL.

The V gene is TRBV6-6, the J gene TRBJ1-2, with D perhaps matching TRBD1 (5 bases). Germline V lookup: CDR1 MNHNY, CDR2 SVGAGI (reference sequence). The germline V and J ends were trimmed by 5 bases and 12 bases, with 13 bases remaining between them. This CDR3 has 11 residues. As DNA, the CDR3 is TGTGCCAGCAGTACTGGCATGGGGGACACCTTC. Protein sequence: CASSTGMGDTF.

This clone turned up a few times. V gene TRBV5-1 combines with J gene TRBJ2-7; D gene ambiguous. The CDR3 totals 13 residues. Germline loops: CDR1 SGHRS, CDR2 YFSETQ. Trimming left V 0 bases short and J 7 bases short, with 11 bases between. In DNA, the CDR3 is TGCGCCAGCAGCTTGGATCCGCGGAATGAGCAGTACTTC. Encoded protein: CASSLDPRNEQYF.

This chain links TRBV18 with TRBJ2-4; no clear D gene. V lost 3 bases to trimming and J lost 7 bases, with 10 bases between them. There are 13 residues in the CDR3. The germline CDR1 and CDR2 sequences are KGHSH and LQKENI. CDR3 protein: CASSPLVENIQYF. The CDR3 bases are TGTGCCAGCTCACCGCTGGTCGAGAACATTCAGTACTTC.

The chain has TRBV6-5 and TRBJ1-4; D is uncertain. This CDR3 comprises 16 residues. The V end was cut by 1 base, the J end by 7 bases, with 16 bases between. CDR1 MNHEY and CDR2 SVGAGI come from the germline V gene. As DNA, the CDR3 is TGTGCCAGCAGTTACTTAGGAACGGGTAGAGGTGAAAAACTGTTTTTT. Translated, it gives CASSYLGTGRGEKLFF.

The rearrangement uses TRBV5-1 and TRBJ1-5, with TRBD1 matching 10 bases. Unmatched junction bases numbered 6, after V lost 0 bases and J lost 0 bases. Germline CDR1 reads SGHRS; CDR2 reads YFSETQ. The CDR3 consists of 18 residues. The CDR3: CASSLEGQGLISNQPQHF. Here the CDR3 DNA reads TGCGCCAGCAGCTTGGAGGGACAGGGGCTGATTAGCAATCAGCCCCAGCATTTT.

CDR3 nucleotide sequence: TGTGCCAGCAGCTTCACAGATACGCAGTATTTT. Translating gives CASSFTDTQYF. The gene calls are TRBV5-6 and TRBJ2-3, with D uncertain. Germline V lookup: CDR1 SGHDT, CDR2 YYEEEE. The V and J ends lost 2 bases and 2 bases respectively, with 0 bases between them. The CDR3 has 11 amino acids.

The chain couples TRBV11-3 to TRBJ2-3; unclear D gene. Germline lookup yields CDR1 SGHNT and CDR2 YENEEA. V was shortened by 5 bases and J by 2 bases, with 17 bases between the two germline ends. This CDR3 is 16 amino acids long. The chain's CDR3 is CASSTPWAEPTDTQYF. In DNA, the CDR3 is TGTGCCAGCAGCACCCCCTGGGCGGAGCCCACAGATACGCAGTATTTT.

This chain links TRBV7-9 with TRBJ2-5; 12 nucleotides agree with TRBD2. With V trimmed by 3 bases and J by 4 bases, 12 bases remained unmatched. Germline CDR1 and CDR2: SEHNR and FQNEAQ (reference sequence). The CDR3 has 18 residues. The CDR3 here is CASSFGFGLAGRRETQYF. The DNA of the CDR3 is TGTGCCAGCAGCTTTGGGTTCGGACTAGCGGGACGGCGAGAGACCCAGTACTTC.

This clone was counted a single time. For the CDR3, the DNA is TGTGCCAACATAAGGGACGGTACCTACGAGCAGTACTTC. It yields the protein CANIRDGTYEQYF. The chain links TRBV2 to TRBJ2-7; tentatively, D is TRBD1 or TRBD2 (5 bases each). Germline CDR1 reads SNHLY; CDR2 reads FYNNEI. Trimming removed 10 bases at V and 2 bases at J, with 15 bases between. This CDR3 is 13 amino acids long.